The following is a T cell receptor beta chain sequence with its context. The sample is drawn from a study of T-cell reconstitution after alpha-beta-depleted transplantation in children. V gave up 3 bases and J gave up 1 base, with 11 bases separating them. The CDR3 sequence is 15 residues long. CDR1 and CDR2 from the germline V gene are KGHDR and SFDVKD. A TCRbeta library incorporating unique molecular identifiers was prepared. TCRdb redid the calling of the PCR reads with MiXCR, one entry per CDR3 protein. Of 540,000 or so distinct CDR3 sequences listed, around 23% are singletons. V usage is TRBV24-1 and J usage is TRBJ1-1; perhaps TRBD1 as D (5 bases). The sample consisted of PBMCs, mostly from graft donor cells, taken 360 days after TCRalphabeta/CD19-depleted stem cell transplant. This sequence was found in a boy in the first two years of life who had a stem cell transplant for acute myeloid leukemia, so the T cells may come from the graft donor. CDR3 loop: CATSDAGTGNTEAFF. The CDR3 bases are TGTGCCACCAGTGATGCAGGGACGGGGAACACTGAAGCTTTCTTT.